Listed below are T cell receptor beta chains from one sample, sequenced in a study of T-cell reconstitution after alpha-beta-depleted transplantation in children. One entry per CDR3 protein, called by TCRdb with MiXCR from the PCR reads. The profile shows a few hundred thousand distinct CDR3 sequences, about 9.4% of them singletons. Material: PBMCs from the stem cell graft donor, obtained from the stem cell graft. The receptors stem from a human donor who donated a stem cell graft to a child with acute lymphoblastic leukemia. The CDR3 runs from the conserved cysteine through the conserved F or W. The order of the fields is J gene, D gene, V gene, clone size, CDR3 DNA, CDR3 protein. The D gene is left open where the match is weak. Expanded clones get a size class; other rows say once, few or many, or leave the size out.

TRBJ2-3,TRBD2,TRBV20-1,few,TGCAGTGCTAGAGATATTCGACTAGCGGGAGGGCCCGGGGATACGCAGTATTTT,CSARDIRLAGGPGDTQYF
TRBJ1-1,TRBD1,TRBV9,few,TGTGCCAGCAGCCCACACCAGGGGGGGGTGAACACTGAAGCTTTCTTT,CASSPHQGGVNTEAFF
TRBJ2-5,NA,TRBV3-1,few,TGTGCCAGCAGCCAAGTGGCCCGACTAGGAGAGACCCAGTACTTC,CASSQVARLGETQYF
TRBJ2-7,TRBD1,TRBV12-5,few,TGTGCTAGTACGGGACAGGTCTCCTACGAGCAGTACTTC,CASTGQVSYEQYF
TRBJ2-2,NA,TRBV25-1,NA,TGTGCCAGCAGTGAAAGGGTGTCCACCGGGGAGCTGTTTTTT,CASSERVSTGELFF
TRBJ1-3,NA,TRBV29-1,few,TGCAGCGCCGGTTTGACCTCTGGAAACACCATATATTTT,CSAGLTSGNTIYF
TRBJ2-3,NA,TRBV29-1,many,TGCAGCGTTGAAAGTGGATGGGGAAGCACAGATACGCAGTATTTT,CSVESGWGSTDTQYF
TRBJ2-7,NA,TRBV20-1,NA,TGCAGTGCTAGTCGGGGACGGTGGGTTTACGAGCAGTACTTC,CSASRGRWVYEQYF
TRBJ2-1,NA,TRBV21-1,NA,TGTGCCAGCAGCAAGCTTGGCGGGAGTTACGATGAGCAGTTCTTC,CASSKLGGSYDEQFF
TRBJ2-1,NA,TRBV3-1,NA,TGTGCCAGCAGCCAGTTAAGCGGGCGGAGCTCCTACAATGAGCAGTTCTTC,CASSQLSGRSSYNEQFF
TRBJ2-3,TRBD2,TRBV4-3,few,TGCGCCAGCAGCCAGGGGACTAGCGGGAGCGTCGCAGATACGCAGTATTTT,CASSQGTSGSVADTQYF
TRBJ2-3,TRBD2,TRBV28,few,TGTGCCAGCAGTTTAAAACTAGCGGGAGCTCTAAGCACAGATACGCAGTATTTT,CASSLKLAGALSTDTQYF
TRBJ2-7,NA,TRBV14,NA,TGTGCCAGCAGCTTACGACAGGGAGGGGAGCAGTACTTC,CASSLRQGGEQYF
TRBJ1-2,NA,TRBV7-9,NA,TGTGCCAGCAGCTTAGACGGAAATGGCTACACCTTC,CASSLDGNGYTF
TRBJ1-6,NA,TRBV7-2,many,TGTGCCAGCAGCTTACGGGCAGGCCTTAATTCACCCCTCCACTTT,CASSLRAGLNSPLHF
TRBJ2-2,TRBD2,TRBV28,NA,TGTGCCAGCAGTTTGCCGGGACTAGCGGGAGGGCGCACCGGGGAGCTGTTTTTT,CASSLPGLAGGRTGELFF
TRBJ2-5,NA,TRBV12-3/TRBV12-4,few,TGTGCCAGCAGAGCCGGGAGTCAAGAGACCCAGTACTTC,CASRAGSQETQYF
TRBJ2-1,TRBD2,TRBV7-9,few,TGTGCCAGCCTTGGGCGGGAGCATGACAATGAGCAGTTCTTC,CASLGREHDNEQFF
TRBJ2-5,NA,TRBV15,few,TGTGCCACCAGCAGAGTTATGGCCCAAGAGACCCAGTACTTC,CATSRVMAQETQYF
TRBJ2-1,NA,TRBV7-2,NA,TGTGCCAGCAGCCCCGGGACTGCCGGGGAGCAGTTCTTC,CASSPGTAGEQFF
TRBJ1-1,NA,TRBV18,NA,TGTGCCAGCTCACCGGAGATAGCTACTCCTGAAGCTTTCTTT,CASSPEIATPEAFF
TRBJ2-7,TRBD1,TRBV4-1,NA,TGCGCCAGCAGCCAAGCCTCGGACAGGGGCTACGAGCAGTACTTC,CASSQASDRGYEQYF
TRBJ2-7,TRBD2,TRBV7-9,NA,TGTGCCAGCAGTTCACTAGCGGGTCAATCCTACGAGCAGTACTTC,CASSSLAGQSYEQYF
TRBJ2-5,TRBD2,TRBV12-3/TRBV12-4,few,TGTGCCAGCAGTCCAACTAGCGGGAGGCCAGAGACCCAGTACTTC,CASSPTSGRPETQYF
TRBJ2-3,TRBD2,TRBV5-1,few,TGCGCCAGCAGCGGGGGACTAGCGGGGCGCACAGATACGCAGTATTTT,CASSGGLAGRTDTQYF
TRBJ1-4,NA,TRBV20-1,many,TGCAGTGCCCTCCTTGGGTCCTCTGAAAAACTGTTTTTT,CSALLGSSEKLFF
TRBJ2-2,TRBD2,TRBV20-1,few,TGCAGTGCTAGGCGCGGGAGGGCCGTGGTCGGGGAGCTGTTTTTT,CSARRGRAVVGELFF
TRBJ1-5,NA,TRBV28,NA,TGTGCCAGCAGGGAGAGGGGATATAGCAATCAGCCCCAGCATTTT,CASRERGYSNQPQHF
TRBJ2-7,NA,TRBV7-9,NA,TGTGCCAGCAGCCCCCCGATCGGCGAGACTGCGACGCAGCAGTACTTC,CASSPPIGETATQQYF
TRBJ2-3,TRBD2,TRBV3-1,few,TGTGCCAGCAGCCAAAGACCCAACCCCCGACTAGCGACAGATACGCAGTATTTT,CASSQRPNPRLATDTQYF
TRBJ2-5,TRBD2,TRBV5-1,NA,TGCGCCAGCAGCTTGGCCGGGGGGGAGTACCAAGAGACCCAGTACTTC,CASSLAGGEYQETQYF
TRBJ2-2,NA,TRBV12-3/TRBV12-4,NA,TGTGCCAGCACCCAGATAACCGGGGAGCTGTTTTTT,CASTQITGELFF
TRBJ2-4,NA,TRBV12-3/TRBV12-4,NA,TGTGCCAGCAGTTTAGGAGTCCCAGCCAAAAACATTCAGTACTTC,CASSLGVPAKNIQYF
TRBJ2-3,NA,TRBV20-1,NA,TGCAGTGCTAGCGAGTTGCAGCATAGCACAGATACGCAGTATTTT,CSASELQHSTDTQYF
TRBJ2-2,TRBD2,TRBV11-3,few,TGTGCCAGCAGCCAGACTAGCCTGAACACCGGGGAGCTGTTTTTT,CASSQTSLNTGELFF
TRBJ1-2,NA,TRBV11-2,few,TGTGCCAGCAGCTTAGAACCGGGAGGGGTCTACACCTTC,CASSLEPGGVYTF
TRBJ1-5,NA,TRBV20-1,few,TGCAGTGCTAGAGATCCCCGCGGTAGTAGCAATCAGCCCCAGCATTTT,CSARDPRGSSNQPQHF
TRBJ2-1,NA,TRBV4-3,few,TGCGCCAGCAGCCAAGATTATGGTGGTGGGCTATCCTACAATGAGCAGTTCTTC,CASSQDYGGGLSYNEQFF
TRBJ2-3,NA,TRBV7-2,NA,TGTGCCAGCAGCACCTTAGGGTGGGATACGCAGTATTTT,CASSTLGWDTQYF
TRBJ1-2,TRBD1,TRBV11-2,NA,TGTGCCAGCAGCCCGACAGGGGCTGGCTACACCTTC,CASSPTGAGYTF
TRBJ1-2,TRBD1,TRBV7-9,NA,TGTGCCAGCAGCCGACCGGACAGGGAGGACTATGGCTACACCTTC,CASSRPDREDYGYTF